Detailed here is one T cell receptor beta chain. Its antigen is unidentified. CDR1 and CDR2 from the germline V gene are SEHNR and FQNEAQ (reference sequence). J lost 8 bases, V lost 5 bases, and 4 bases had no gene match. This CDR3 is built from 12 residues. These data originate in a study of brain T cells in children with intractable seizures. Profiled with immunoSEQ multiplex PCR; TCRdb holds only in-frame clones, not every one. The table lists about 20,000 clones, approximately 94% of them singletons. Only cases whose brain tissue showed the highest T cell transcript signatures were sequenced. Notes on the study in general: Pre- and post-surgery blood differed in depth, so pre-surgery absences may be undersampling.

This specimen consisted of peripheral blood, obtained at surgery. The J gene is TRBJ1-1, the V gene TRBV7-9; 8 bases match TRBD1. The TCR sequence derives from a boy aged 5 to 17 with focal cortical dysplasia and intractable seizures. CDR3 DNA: TGTGCCAGCAGCATAGGGGACAGGGAAGCTTTCTTT. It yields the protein CASSIGDREAFF.